This T cell receptor (beta chain) was identified during a study of blood T cell repertoires in COVID-19 (TCRdb year 2020). Broadly, across the study: The collaborator samples originated in the United States, Italy and Spain and spanned the acute and convalescent phases of COVID-19. The prospective study material was composed of cDNA or gDNA derived from T cells, B-cell-depleted T cells, or PBMCs. Deeply sampled blood TCRbeta repertoires from subjects exposed to, actively infected with, or recovered from COVID-19 were included in the dataset. A freely available public database, intended as a resource for researchers studying the immune response to SARS-CoV-2, is where the repertoires were released. The samples were drawn from two sources: the first 160 participants of the ongoing ImmuneRACE study, and 1,200 or so subjects contributed by 6 global collaborators. The sample metadata nearly always contained a de-identified subject ID, COVID-19 status, age in years and sex. HLA class I and class II types, where available, came from metadata supplied by the sample provider rather than from assay-based typing.

TCRbeta CDR3 regions were amplified from genomic DNA by means of the immunoSEQ Assay, a bias-controlled multiplex PCR. The study's processing was this. The number of nucleated cells in each sample was estimated by amplification of reference gene primers within the assay. Sequence reads were collapsed and filtered to measure the absolute abundance of every unique TCRbeta CDR3 rearrangement. Productive Simpson clonality was computed per sample as the square root of Simpson's diversity index over productive rearrangements. Not all clones reach the TCRdb copy of this immuneACCESS table, which keeps in-frame sequences only. Checked studies attribute under half of the gap to unresolved V genes and leave the rest unexplained. That table furnishes V, J and clone size, whereas the DNA furnished D and trimming. Counted in this sample were about 150,000 clones; 75% to 90% of them appeared once. The ten largest clones capture about 4.2% of the sample.

Of note for this clone: Its antigen has not been determined. The record has no base qualities; no much larger clone is one base away.

From the cysteine through the phenylalanine, the CDR3 covers 15 amino acids. CDR3 DNA is the only sequence kept; it has 45 bases, read in frame from the first base. The germline V gene provides CDR1 SNHLY and CDR2 FYNNEI. The junction shows trimming of 6 bases on V and 3 bases on J, plus 16 bases between the germline ends. On the study overall, not on this receptor specifically: Clinical and demographic metadata were provided uncurated, with the amount varying by source and participant.

Whole blood was collected in K2EDTA tubes by collaborating institutions according to the institutions' own protocols. For TCRbeta analysis, collaborators shipped samples as frozen whole blood, isolated PBMCs, or DNA extracted from either of those sample types. The sequence derives from an older woman with active or convalescent COVID-19. Specimen: peripheral blood. The V and J segments used are TRBV2 and TRBJ2-3; possibly the D gene is TRBD1, per 6 matching bases. The nucleotides read TGTGCCAGCAGAGACACAGGGAAAGGAACAGATACGCAGTATTTT. This codes for CASRDTGKGTDTQYF.